Below, 15 T cell receptor beta chains from the same sample are listed, as sequenced in a study of early T cells in non-severe SARS-CoV-2 infection. Each CDR3 protein is one row after TCRdb ran MiXCR on the 5' RACE reads. The sample has some 45,000 distinct CDR3 sequences; about 6% are singletons. The sequencing here drew on whole blood, taken at baseline. These receptors all come from an adult who was a healthcare worker with PCR-confirmed SARS-CoV-2 infection or an uninfected control (not recorded which).

This clonotype has just a few counts. The rearrangement joins TRBV5-1 to TRBJ2-5, with 8 bases lining up with TRBD1. In germline, CDR1 is SGHRS, CDR2 YFSETQ. Unmatched junction bases numbered 13, after V lost 4 bases and J lost 5 bases. This CDR3 contains 16 residues. The CDR3 DNA reads TGCGCCAGCAGCGCCGGAACCGGACAGGGCGGGGAGACCCAGTACTTC. It translates to CASSAGTGQGGETQYF.

This clonotype was seen only a few times. This chain connects TRBV12-3 or TRBV12-4 to TRBJ1-6; 7 bases are shared with TRBD1. The CDR3 is made up of 14 amino acids. The ends lost 6 bases at V and 5 bases at J; junction bases unmatched: 4. The CDR3: CASRYGTDNSPLHF. CDR3 coding DNA: TGTGCCAGCAGATATGGGACAGATAATTCACCCCTCCACTTT.

This clonotype was counted at least ten times. The chain combines TRBV5-1 with TRBJ2-2; the D call may be TRBD1 or TRBD2 (5 bases each). V gave up 4 bases and J gave up 4 bases, with 11 bases separating them. CDR1 and CDR2 (germline): SGHRS, YFSETQ. The CDR3 runs 14 residues. The CDR3 region is CASSHGDLTGELFF. CDR3 in DNA: TGCGCCAGCAGCCACGGGGACCTCACCGGGGAGCTGTTTTTT.

This clonotype was counted ten times or more. The genes are TRBV28 and TRBJ2-4; D not resolved. CDR1 is MDHEN, CDR2 SYDVKM, per germline. The CDR3 runs 14 residues. V was pared by 2 bases and J by 0 bases, with 5 bases between. CDR3 loop: CASSLGLAKNIQYF. The CDR3 DNA sequence: TGTGCCAGCAGTTTAGGCCTAGCCAAAAACATTCAGTACTTC. The whole variable domain, remainder taken from reference TRBV28 and TRBJ2-4, is DVKVTQSSRYLVKRTGEKVFLECVQDMDHENMFWYRQDPGLGLRLIYFSYDVKMKEKGDIPEGYSVSREKKERFSLILESASTNQTSMYLCASSLGLAKNIQYFGAGTRLSVL.

Note on this clonotype: A much larger clone is a single base away; this may be a read error. V usage is TRBV3-1 and J usage is TRBJ2-7, with D tentatively TRBD1 (6 bases). The CDR3 runs 18 residues. From germline, CDR1 is LGHDT and CDR2 YNNKEL (reference sequence). The CDR3: CTSSRSTDSLRSSYEQYF. The CDR3 DNA sequence: TGTACCAGCAGCCGATCCACGGACAGTCTACGGAGCTCCTACGAGCAGTACTTC.

This chain links TRBV30 with TRBJ2-1; D uncertain. V lost 2 bases and J 12 bases, leaving 11 bases between the germline ends. This CDR3 region has 11 residues. CDR1 is GTSNPN and CDR2 is SVGIG in the germline V gene (reference sequence). The CDR3 here is CAWSLSGPQFF. The CDR3 nucleotides are TGTGCCTGGAGTCTCTCTGGTCCGCAGTTCTTC.

This chain uses TRBV20-1 with TRBJ2-7, with D uncertain. The CDR3 runs 15 residues. V lost 5 bases to trimming and J lost 3 bases, with 20 bases between them. From germline, CDR1 is DFQATT and CDR2 SNEGSKA (reference sequence). This CDR3 is CSARIWKRQNYEQYF. The CDR3 DNA sequence: TGCAGTGCTCGAATCTGGAAACGACAAAACTACGAGCAGTACTTC.

A few counts support this clonotype. This chain connects TRBV5-1 to TRBJ1-2; no clear D. Germline loops: CDR1 SGHRS, CDR2 YFSETQ. Trimming stripped 0 bases from V and 4 bases from J, with 10 bases between. The CDR3 sequence is 14 residues long. The CDR3 DNA sequence: TGCGCCAGCAGCTTGGGAGAAAATGCCTATGGCTACACCTTC. Residues: CASSLGENAYGYTF.

This clonotype was seen many times. The chain is built from TRBV28 and TRBJ2-5, with D uncertain. The V gene lost 6 bases and the J gene lost 7 bases, with 21 bases spanning the gap. The CDR3 sequence is 15 residues long. Germline V gene data show CDR1 as MDHEN and CDR2 as SYDVKM. As DNA, the CDR3 is TGTGCCAGCAGCCTGGTACGGGTACTGATTGGGACCCAGTACTTC. Its protein product is CASSLVRVLIGTQYF.

This clonotype was found a few times. This chain uses TRBV5-5 with TRBJ2-7; D not resolved. CDR1 is SGHKS and CDR2 is YYEKEE in the germline V gene (reference sequence). This CDR3 spans 15 amino acids. Trimming took off 0 bases at V and 2 bases at J, with 12 bases between the two ends. The chain's CDR3 is CASSLDWGYAYEQYF. CDR3 bases: TGTGCCAGCAGCTTGGATTGGGGATATGCCTACGAGCAGTACTTC.

This clonotype was found many times. The chain joins TRBV20-1 to TRBJ2-7, with 10 positions matching TRBD1. Germline CDR1 and CDR2: DFQATT and SNEGSKA (reference sequence). The CDR3 is made up of 14 amino acids. Losses at the gene ends were 4 bases for V and 5 bases for J; bases not matched to a gene: 8. The CDR3 bases are TGCAGTGCTAACCGGGACAGGGGTCCCCACGAGCAGTACTTC. Its protein is CSANRDRGPHEQYF.

This clonotype came up many times. The chain joins TRBV29-1 to TRBJ1-2; D is unresolved. V was clipped by 5 bases and J by 5 bases, with 6 bases between them. From germline, CDR1 is SQVTM and CDR2 ANQGSEA. The CDR3 totals 10 residues. The CDR3 here is CSVFTYGYTF. The CDR3, as DNA: TGCAGCGTTTTTACGTATGGCTACACCTTC.

J is TRBJ2-1 and V is TRBV12-3 or TRBV12-4; D may be TRBD1 (6 bases). Trimming removed 4 bases at V and 8 bases at J, with 15 bases between. This CDR3 contains 14 residues. The CDR3 sequence is CASSWDTSFDEQFF. The CDR3 nucleotides read TGTGCCAGCAGTTGGGACACCTCCTTCGATGAGCAGTTCTTC.

This clonotype was seen ten or more times. The chain employs TRBV19 and TRBJ2-2; D gene unclear. CDR1 LNHDA and CDR2 SQIVND come from the germline V gene (reference sequence). Trimming removed 1 base from V and 1 base from J, with 4 bases in between. This CDR3 has 14 amino acids. CDR3 protein: CASSIVGNTGELFF. DNA of the CDR3: TGTGCCAGTAGTATAGTAGGGAACACCGGGGAGCTGTTTTTT.

The chain combines TRBV6-1 with TRBJ2-7; D remains ambiguous. Germline V gene data show CDR1 as MNHNS and CDR2 as SASEGT. Trimming removed 8 bases from V and 0 bases from J, with 14 bases in between. The CDR3 runs to 14 residues. In DNA form, the CDR3 reads TGTGCCAGCGAACCTCAGACGGACTCCTACGAGCAGTACTTC. It translates to CASEPQTDSYEQYF.